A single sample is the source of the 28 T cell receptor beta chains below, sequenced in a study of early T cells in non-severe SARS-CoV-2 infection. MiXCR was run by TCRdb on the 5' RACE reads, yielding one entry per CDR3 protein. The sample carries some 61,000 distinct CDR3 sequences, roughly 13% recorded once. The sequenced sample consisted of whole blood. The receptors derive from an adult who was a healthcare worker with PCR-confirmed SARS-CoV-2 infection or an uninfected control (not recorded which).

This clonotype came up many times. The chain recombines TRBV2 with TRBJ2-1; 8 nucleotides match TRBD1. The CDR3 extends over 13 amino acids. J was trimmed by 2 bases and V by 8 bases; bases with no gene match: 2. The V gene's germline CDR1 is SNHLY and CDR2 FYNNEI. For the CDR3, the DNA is TGTGCCAGCCAGGGGGCGGCCTACAATGAGCAGTTCTTC. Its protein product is CASQGAAYNEQFF.

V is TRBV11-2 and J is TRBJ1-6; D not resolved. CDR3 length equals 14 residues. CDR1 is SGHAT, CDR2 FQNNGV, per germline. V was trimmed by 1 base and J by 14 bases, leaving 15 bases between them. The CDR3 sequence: CASSLGDGLGSLHF. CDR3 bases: TGTGCCAGCAGCTTAGGAGACGGACTCGGTTCCCTCCACTTT.

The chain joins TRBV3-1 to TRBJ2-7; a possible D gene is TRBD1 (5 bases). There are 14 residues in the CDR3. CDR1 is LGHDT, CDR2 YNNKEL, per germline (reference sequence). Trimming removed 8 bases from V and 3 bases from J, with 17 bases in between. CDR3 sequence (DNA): TGTGCCAGCGCCCCTTTGTGGGGCCACTACGAGCAGTACTTC. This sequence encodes CASAPLWGHYEQYF.

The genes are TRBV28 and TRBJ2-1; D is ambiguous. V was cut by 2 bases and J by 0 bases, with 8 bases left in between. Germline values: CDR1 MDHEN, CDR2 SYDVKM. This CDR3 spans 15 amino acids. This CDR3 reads CASSLTVSSYNEQFF. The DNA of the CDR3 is TGTGCCAGCAGTTTAACCGTGAGCTCCTACAATGAGCAGTTCTTC.

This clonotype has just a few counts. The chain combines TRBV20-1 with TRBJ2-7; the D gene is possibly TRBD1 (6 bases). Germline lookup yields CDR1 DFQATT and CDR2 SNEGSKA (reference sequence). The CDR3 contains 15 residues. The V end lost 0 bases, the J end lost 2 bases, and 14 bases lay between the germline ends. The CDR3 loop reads CSAREPGQPPYEQYF. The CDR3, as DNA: TGCAGTGCTAGAGAACCCGGACAGCCCCCCTACGAGCAGTACTTC.

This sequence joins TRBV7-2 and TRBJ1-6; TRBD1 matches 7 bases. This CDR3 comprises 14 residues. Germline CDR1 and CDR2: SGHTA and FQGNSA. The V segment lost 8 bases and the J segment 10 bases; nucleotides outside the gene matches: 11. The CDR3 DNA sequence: TGTGCCAGCCCTCAGACAGGGATGGAGTCACCCCTCCACTTT. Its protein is CASPQTGMESPLHF.

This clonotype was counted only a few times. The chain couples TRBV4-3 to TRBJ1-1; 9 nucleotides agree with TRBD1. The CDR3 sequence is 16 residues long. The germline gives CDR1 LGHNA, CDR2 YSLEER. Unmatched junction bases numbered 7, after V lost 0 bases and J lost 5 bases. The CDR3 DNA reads TGCGCCAGCAGCCAAGATCTCGCACAGGGGGCTACTGAAGCTTTCTTT. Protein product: CASSQDLAQGATEAFF.

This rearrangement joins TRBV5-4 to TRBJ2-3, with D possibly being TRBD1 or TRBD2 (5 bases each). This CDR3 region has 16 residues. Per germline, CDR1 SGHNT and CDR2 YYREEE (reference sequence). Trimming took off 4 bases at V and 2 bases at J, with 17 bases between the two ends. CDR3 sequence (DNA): TGTGCCAGCAGCACGGATCCGGGACCCTCCACAGATACGCAGTATTTT. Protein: CASSTDPGPSTDTQYF.

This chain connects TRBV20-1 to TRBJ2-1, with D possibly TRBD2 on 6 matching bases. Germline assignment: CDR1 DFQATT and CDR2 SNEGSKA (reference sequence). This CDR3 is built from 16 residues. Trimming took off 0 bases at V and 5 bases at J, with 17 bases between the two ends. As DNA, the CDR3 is TGCAGTGCTAGAGATCGACGGGGGAGTATCAACAATGAGCAGTTCTTC. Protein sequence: CSARDRRGSINNEQFF.

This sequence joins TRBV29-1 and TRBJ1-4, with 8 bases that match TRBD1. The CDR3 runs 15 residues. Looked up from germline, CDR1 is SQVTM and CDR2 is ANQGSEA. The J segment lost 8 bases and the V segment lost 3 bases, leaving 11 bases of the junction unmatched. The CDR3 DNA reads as TGCAGCGTTGATTACGGACAGGGTTTTGGCGAAAAACTGTTTTTT. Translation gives CSVDYGQGFGEKLFF.

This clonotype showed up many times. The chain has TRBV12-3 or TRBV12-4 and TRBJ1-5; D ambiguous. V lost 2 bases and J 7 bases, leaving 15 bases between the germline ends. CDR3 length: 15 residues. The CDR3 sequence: CASSLIGAIGQPQHF. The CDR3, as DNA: TGTGCCAGCAGTTTAATCGGAGCCATAGGGCAGCCCCAGCATTTT.

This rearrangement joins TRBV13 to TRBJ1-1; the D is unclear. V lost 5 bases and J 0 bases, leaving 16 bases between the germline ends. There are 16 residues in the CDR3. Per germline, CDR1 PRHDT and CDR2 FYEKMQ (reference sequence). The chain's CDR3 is CASSRGGKLMNTEAFF. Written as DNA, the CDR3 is TGTGCCAGCAGCCGGGGAGGGAAACTCATGAACACTGAAGCTTTCTTT.

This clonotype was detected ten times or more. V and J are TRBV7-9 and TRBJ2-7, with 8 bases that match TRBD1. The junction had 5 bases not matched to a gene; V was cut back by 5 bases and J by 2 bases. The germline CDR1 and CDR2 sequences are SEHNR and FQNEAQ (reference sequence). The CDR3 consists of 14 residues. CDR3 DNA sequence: TGTGCCAGCAGCGAAAGACAGGGGCCCTACGAGCAGTACTTC. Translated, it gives CASSERQGPYEQYF. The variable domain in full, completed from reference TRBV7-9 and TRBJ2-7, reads DTGVSQNPRHKITKRGQNVTFRCDPISEHNRLYWYRQTLGQGPEFLTYFQNEAQLEKSRLLSDRFSAERPKGSFSTLEIQRTEQGDSAMYLCASSERQGPYEQYFGPGTRLTVT.

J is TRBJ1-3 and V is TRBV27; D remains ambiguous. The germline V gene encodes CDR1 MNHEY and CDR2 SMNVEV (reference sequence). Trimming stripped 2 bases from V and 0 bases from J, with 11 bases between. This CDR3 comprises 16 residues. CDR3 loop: CASSLHGSNSGNTIYF. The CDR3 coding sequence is TGTGCCAGCAGTTTACATGGCAGTAACTCTGGAAACACCATATATTTT.

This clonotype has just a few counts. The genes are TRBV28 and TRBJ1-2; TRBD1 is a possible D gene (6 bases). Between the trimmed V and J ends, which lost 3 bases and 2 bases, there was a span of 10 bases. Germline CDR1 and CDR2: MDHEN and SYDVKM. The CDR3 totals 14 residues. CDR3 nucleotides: TGTGCCAGCAGTTTCCAAGGGGGGAACTATGGCTACACCTTC. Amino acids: CASSFQGGNYGYTF.

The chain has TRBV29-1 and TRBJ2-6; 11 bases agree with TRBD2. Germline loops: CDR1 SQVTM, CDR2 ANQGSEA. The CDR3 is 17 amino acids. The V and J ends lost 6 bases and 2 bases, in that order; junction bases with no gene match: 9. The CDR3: CSVDFSGRAAGANVLTF. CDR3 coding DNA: TGCAGCGTGGATTTTAGCGGGAGGGCTGCTGGGGCCAACGTCCTGACTTTC.

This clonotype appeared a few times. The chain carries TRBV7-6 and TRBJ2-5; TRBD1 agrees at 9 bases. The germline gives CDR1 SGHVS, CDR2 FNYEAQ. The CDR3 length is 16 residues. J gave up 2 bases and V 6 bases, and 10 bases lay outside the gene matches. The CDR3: CASRQPGQGAQETQYF. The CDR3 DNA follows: TGTGCCAGCAGACAACCGGGACAGGGTGCTCAAGAGACCCAGTACTTC.

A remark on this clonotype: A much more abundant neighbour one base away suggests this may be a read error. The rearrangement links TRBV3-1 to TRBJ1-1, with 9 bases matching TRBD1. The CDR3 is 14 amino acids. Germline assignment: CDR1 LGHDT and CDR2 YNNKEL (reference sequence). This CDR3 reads CASNQAWTGAEAFF. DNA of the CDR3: TGTGCCAGCAACCAAGCATGGACAGGGGCCGAAGCTTTCTTT.

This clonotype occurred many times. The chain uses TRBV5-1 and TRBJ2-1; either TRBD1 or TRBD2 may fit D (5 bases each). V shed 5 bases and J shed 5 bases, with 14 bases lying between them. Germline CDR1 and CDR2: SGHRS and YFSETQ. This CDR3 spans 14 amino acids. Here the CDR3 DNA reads TGCGCCAGCAGAACCGTTTGGGGACACAATGAGCAGTTCTTC. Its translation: CASRTVWGHNEQFF.

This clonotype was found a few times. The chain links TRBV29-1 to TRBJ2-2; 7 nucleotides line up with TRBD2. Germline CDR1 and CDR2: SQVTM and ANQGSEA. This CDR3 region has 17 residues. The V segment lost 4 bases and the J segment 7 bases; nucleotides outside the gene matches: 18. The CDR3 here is CSVVGLAGFDRGGELFF. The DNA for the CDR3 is TGCAGCGTTGTAGGCTTAGCGGGTTTCGATCGTGGCGGGGAGCTGTTTTTT.

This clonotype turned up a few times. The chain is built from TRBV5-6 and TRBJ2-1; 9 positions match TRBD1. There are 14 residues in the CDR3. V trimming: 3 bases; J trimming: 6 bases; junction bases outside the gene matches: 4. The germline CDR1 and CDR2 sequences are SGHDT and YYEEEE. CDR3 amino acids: CASSSGTGPNEQFF. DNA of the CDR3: TGTGCCAGCAGCTCCGGGACAGGGCCCAATGAGCAGTTCTTC. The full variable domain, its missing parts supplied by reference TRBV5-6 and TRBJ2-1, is DAGVTQSPTHLIKTRGQQVTLRCSPKSGHDTVSWYQQALGQGPQFIFQYYEEEERQRGNFPDRFSGHQFPNYSSELNVNALLLGDSALYLCASSSGTGPNEQFFGPGTRLTVL.

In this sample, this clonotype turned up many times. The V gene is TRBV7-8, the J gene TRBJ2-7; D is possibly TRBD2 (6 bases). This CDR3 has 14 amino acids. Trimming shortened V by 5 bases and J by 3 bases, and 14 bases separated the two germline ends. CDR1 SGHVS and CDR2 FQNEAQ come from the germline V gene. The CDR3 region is CASSKIRGLYEQYF. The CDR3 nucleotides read TGTGCCAGCAGCAAAATTCGGGGACTCTACGAGCAGTACTTC.

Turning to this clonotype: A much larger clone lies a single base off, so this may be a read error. For the CDR3, the DNA is TGTGCCAGCAGTTACTCGGTTGTTACAGGGGAGGCCGGGGAGCTGGTTTTT. Protein product: CASSYSVVTGEAGELVF. This rearrangement joins TRBV6-6 to TRBJ2-2; TRBD1 might be the D (7 bases). CDR3 length: 17 residues. From germline, CDR1 is MNHNY and CDR2 SVGAGI (reference sequence).

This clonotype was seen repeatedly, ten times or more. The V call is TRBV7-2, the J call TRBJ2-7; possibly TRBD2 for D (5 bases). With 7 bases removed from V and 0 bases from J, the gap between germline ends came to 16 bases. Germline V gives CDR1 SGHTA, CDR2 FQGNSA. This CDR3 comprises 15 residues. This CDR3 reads CASTNHRTSSYEQYF. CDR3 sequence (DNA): TGTGCCAGCACCAACCATCGAACTAGCTCCTACGAGCAGTACTTC.

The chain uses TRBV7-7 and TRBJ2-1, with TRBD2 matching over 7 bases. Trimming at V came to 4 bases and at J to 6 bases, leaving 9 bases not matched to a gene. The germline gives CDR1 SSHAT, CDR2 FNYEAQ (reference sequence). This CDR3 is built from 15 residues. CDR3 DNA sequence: TGTGCCAGCAGCTCTGGACTAGTAGTGACCAATGAGCAGTTCTTC. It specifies CASSSGLVVTNEQFF.

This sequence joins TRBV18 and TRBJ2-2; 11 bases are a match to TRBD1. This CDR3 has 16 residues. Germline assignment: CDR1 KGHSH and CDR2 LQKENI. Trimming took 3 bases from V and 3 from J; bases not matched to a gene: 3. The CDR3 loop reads CASSPDRGRDTGELFF. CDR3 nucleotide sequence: TGTGCCAGCTCACCGGACAGGGGGCGAGACACCGGGGAGCTGTTTTTT. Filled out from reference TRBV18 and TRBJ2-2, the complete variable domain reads NAGVMQNPRHLVRRRGQEARLRCSPMKGHSHVYWYRQLPEEGLKFMVYLQKENIIDESGMPKERFSAEFPKEGPSILRIQQVVRGDSAAYFCASSPDRGRDTGELFFGEGSRLTVL.

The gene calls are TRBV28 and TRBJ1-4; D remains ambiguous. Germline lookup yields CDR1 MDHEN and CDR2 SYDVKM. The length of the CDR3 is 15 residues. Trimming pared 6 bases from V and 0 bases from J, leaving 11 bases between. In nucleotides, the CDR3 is TGTGCCAGCAGATTACAGAGAACAACTAATGAAAAACTGTTTTTT. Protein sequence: CASRLQRTTNEKLFF.

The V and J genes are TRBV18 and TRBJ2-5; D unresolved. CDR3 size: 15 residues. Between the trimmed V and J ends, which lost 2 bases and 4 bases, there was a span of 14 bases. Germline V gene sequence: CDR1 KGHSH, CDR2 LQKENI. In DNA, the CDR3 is TGTGCCAGCTCACCATGTGGCGCTTCTATAGAGACCCAGTACTTC. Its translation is CASSPCGASIETQYF.